This TCR beta chain was sequenced for a study of T cells after yellow fever vaccination. Across the study: By means of CD3, CD45RA, CCR7 and CD95, the EM, EMRA, CM and Tscm memory subsets were sorted.

This clonotype was seen a handful of times. TCRdb passed the 5' RACE reads through MiXCR, listing each CDR3 protein once. The table lists under 50,000 distinct CDR3 sequences, around 6.8% of them singletons. Germline trimming cut 2 bases from V and 7 bases from J; bases unmatched to any gene: 8. The CDR3 sequence is 16 residues long. Germline-derived CDR1 and CDR2 are SGHNT and YYREEE (reference sequence). The sample here was PBMCs, either bulk or a sorted T-cell subset (CD4+, CD8+, memory, or dextramer-sorted; not recorded which), taken 45 days after the yellow fever booster vaccination. This TCR was sampled from a man younger than 40 who received the YFV17D yellow fever vaccine. This chain links TRBV5-4 with TRBJ2-2, with 10 bases matching TRBD1. CDR3 sequence reads: CASSLGGQGVGGELFF. The CDR3 coding sequence is TGTGCCAGCAGCTTAGGCGGACAGGGGGTCGGCGGGGAGCTGTTTTTT.